This TCR beta chain emerged from a study of T cell responses to AZD1222 COVID-19 vaccine (dated by TCRdb to the early 2020s). Regarding the study in general: A total of approximately 240 trial participants underwent TCR sequencing, of whom around 200 received two doses of AZD1222 and about 25 received two doses of the MenACWY control vaccine. Trial participants were enrolled into age subgroups of 18-55, 56-69 and 70-plus years, which contained about 150, 27 and 61 TCR-sequenced participants, respectively. What the research found in general, with its limitations: Vaccine-associated CD4 TCRs spanned the whole spike protein, with dominant responses in regions 160-218 and 743-854. Participants were mostly white British, with more females than males. The authors suggested clonal diversity may have been underestimated. Spike-specific TCR breadth and depth rose significantly after two AZD1222 doses compared with day 0 and with MenACWY recipients. Because no day 14 peak-response samples were available, repertoires were characterized only after the peak T cell response. Only a handful of AZD1222 recipients were SARS-CoV-2 seropositive at baseline, limiting conclusions about previously exposed vaccinees. The 56-69-year group was small, and its depth increase did not reach significance, likely because of low power. Reportedly, close to half of the unique spike-specific TCRs recognized epitopes lying outside the regions that are mutated in the B.1.351 and B.1.1.7 variants.

The CDR3 regions of human TCRbeta chains were analyzed by immunosequencing. The original pipeline was this. TCRs in the repertoires were matched against a reference library of SARS-CoV-2-specific TCRs that had been generated with the MIRA antigen-specificity platform. Breadth was defined as the fraction of unique TCRs that were SARS-CoV-2-associated, and depth was defined as the fraction of total T cells that were SARS-CoV-2-associated. Using the MIRA data, each spike-specific TCR was mapped to the spike region that the TCR reacts to and placed in a CD4 or CD8 class. Log10-transformed breadth and depth values were compared by one-way ANOVA with Sidak's multiple comparisons tests. TCRdb carries this immuneACCESS record with in-frame sequences only. Its versions omit some clonotypes, under half of them owing to an unresolved V gene in the studies checked, with the rest unexplained. V and J calls and clone size come straight from that table; D and trimming were deduced from the DNA. This sample is represented by over 130,000 clones; 70% to 90% of them were singletons. Approximately 3% of the sample is taken by the ten largest.

About this clone: Its cognate antigen has yet to be identified. No clone much larger than this one lies a single base away; base qualities are absent.

The sample's time point label is to be understood as: about 28 days (+/-7) after the second vaccine dose. AZD1222 recipients with second doses at about 4 weeks or about 12 weeks were pooled, because spike-specific TCR depth and breadth did not differ between schedules. Samples from vaccinated people were obtained from the UK trials COV001 and COV002, which included a single-blind randomized controlled phase 2/3 trial of AZD1222 (ChAdOx1 nCoV-19) in healthy adults. For TCRbeta chain sequencing, PBMC samples from trial participants were taken at day 0 and at day 28 after the second dose. Measured from the cysteine to the phenylalanine, the CDR3 is 14 residues long. CDR3 DNA is the only sequence kept; it has 42 bases, read in frame from the first base. V is clipped by 6 bases and J by 7 bases, and the sequence between their germline boundaries is 15 bases long. CDR1 and CDR2 were assigned from the germline V gene as MDHEN and SYDVKM.

This sequence uses TRBV28 and TRBJ1-4, with the D gene uncertain. The sequence came from an adult who received the AZD1222 COVID-19 vaccine. The material was peripheral blood, obtained 28 days after the second AZD1222 dose. The CDR3 sequence is CASSAYGEGEKLFF. The nucleotides read TGTGCCAGCAGCGCATATGGGGAGGGTGAAAAACTGTTTTTT.